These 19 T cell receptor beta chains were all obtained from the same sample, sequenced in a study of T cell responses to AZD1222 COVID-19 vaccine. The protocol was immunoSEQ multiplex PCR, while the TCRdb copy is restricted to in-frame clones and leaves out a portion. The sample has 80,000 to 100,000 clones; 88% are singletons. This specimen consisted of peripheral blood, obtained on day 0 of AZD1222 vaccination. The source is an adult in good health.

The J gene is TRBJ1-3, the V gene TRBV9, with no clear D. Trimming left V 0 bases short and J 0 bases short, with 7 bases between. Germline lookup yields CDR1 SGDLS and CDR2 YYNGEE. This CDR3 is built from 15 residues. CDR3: CASSVGKGSGNTIYF. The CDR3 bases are TGTGCCAGCAGCGTAGGGAAAGGCTCTGGAAACACCATATATTTT.

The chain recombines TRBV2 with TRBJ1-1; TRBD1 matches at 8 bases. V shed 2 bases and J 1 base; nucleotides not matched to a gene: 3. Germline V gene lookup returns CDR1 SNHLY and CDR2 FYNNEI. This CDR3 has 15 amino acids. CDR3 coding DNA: TGTGCCAGCAGTGAAAGGGGACAGGCGAACACTGAAGCTTTCTTT. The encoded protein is CASSERGQANTEAFF.

CDR3 nucleotide sequence: TGTGCCAGCAGCTTATTAAACAGGGGGCGCACTGAAGCTTTCTTT. This codes for CASSLLNRGRTEAFF. The J gene is TRBJ1-1, the V gene TRBV7-2; 9 nucleotides match TRBD1. Germline-derived CDR1 and CDR2 are SGHTA and FQGNSA. Trimming took 2 bases from V and 4 from J; bases not matched to a gene: 5. The CDR3 is made up of 15 amino acids.

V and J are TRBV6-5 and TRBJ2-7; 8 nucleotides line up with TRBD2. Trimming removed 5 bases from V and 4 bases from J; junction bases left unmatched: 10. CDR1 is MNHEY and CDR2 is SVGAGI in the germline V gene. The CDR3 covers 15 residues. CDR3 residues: CASSPPGGGRYEQYF. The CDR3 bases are TGTGCCAGCAGTCCCCCGGGAGGGGGTAGGTACGAGCAGTACTTC.

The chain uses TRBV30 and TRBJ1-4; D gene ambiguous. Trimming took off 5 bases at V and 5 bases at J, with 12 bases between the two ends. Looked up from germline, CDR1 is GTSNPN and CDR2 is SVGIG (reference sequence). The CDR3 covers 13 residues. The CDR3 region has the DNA TGTGCCTGGGGTGGGAGGGCGAATGAAAAACTGTTTTTT. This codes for CAWGGRANEKLFF. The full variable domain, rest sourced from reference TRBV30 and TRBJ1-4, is SQTIHQWPATLVQPVGSPLSLECTVEGTSNPNLYWYRQAAGRGLQLLFYSVGIGQISSEVPQNLSASRPQDRQFILSSKKLLLSDSGFYLCAWGGRANEKLFFGSGTQLSVL.

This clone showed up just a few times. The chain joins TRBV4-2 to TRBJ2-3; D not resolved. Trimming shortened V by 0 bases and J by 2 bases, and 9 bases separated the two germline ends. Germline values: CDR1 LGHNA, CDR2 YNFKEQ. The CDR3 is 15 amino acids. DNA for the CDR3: TGTGCCAGCAGCCAAGAAAGGTATTCCACAGATACGCAGTATTTT. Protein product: CASSQERYSTDTQYF.

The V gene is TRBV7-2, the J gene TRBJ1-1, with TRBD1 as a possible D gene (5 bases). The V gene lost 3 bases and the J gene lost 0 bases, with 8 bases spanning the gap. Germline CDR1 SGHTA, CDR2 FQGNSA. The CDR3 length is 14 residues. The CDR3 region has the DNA TGTGCCAGCAGCTTGACGGACATGAACACTGAAGCTTTCTTT. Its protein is CASSLTDMNTEAFF.

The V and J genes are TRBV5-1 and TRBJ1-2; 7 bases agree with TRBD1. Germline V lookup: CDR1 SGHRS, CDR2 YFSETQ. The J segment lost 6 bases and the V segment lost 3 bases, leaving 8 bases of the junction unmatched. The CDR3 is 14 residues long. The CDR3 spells CASSSQGGSDGYTF. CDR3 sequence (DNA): TGCGCCAGCAGCTCCCAGGGGGGGAGTGATGGCTACACCTTC. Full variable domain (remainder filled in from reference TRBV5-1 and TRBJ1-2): KAGVTQTPRYLIKTRGQQVTLSCSPISGHRSVSWYQQTPGQGLQFLFEYFSETQRNKGNFPGRFSGRQFSNSRSEMNVSTLELGDSALYLCASSSQGGSDGYTFGSGTRLTVV.

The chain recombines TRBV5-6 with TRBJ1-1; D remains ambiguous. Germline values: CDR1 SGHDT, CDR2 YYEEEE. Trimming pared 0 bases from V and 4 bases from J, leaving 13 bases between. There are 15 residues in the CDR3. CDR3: CASSLDGSWVTEAFF. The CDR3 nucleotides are TGTGCCAGCAGCTTGGATGGGTCCTGGGTCACTGAAGCTTTCTTT.

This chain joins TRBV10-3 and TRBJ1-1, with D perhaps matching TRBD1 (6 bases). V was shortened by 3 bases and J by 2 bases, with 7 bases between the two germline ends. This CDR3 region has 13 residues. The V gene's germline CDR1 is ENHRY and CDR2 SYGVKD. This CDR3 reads CAISDRGNTEAFF. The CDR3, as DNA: TGTGCCATCAGTGACAGGGGTAACACTGAAGCTTTCTTT.

DNA for the CDR3: TGTGCCAGCAGCTTCAGGGCTAGCGGGGGGAGTCGAGAGACCCAGTACTTC. Its protein product is CASSFRASGGSRETQYF. The rearrangement joins TRBV11-2 to TRBJ2-5; TRBD2 matches 11 bases. This CDR3 has 17 residues. Germline loops: CDR1 SGHAT, CDR2 FQNNGV. V lost 3 bases and J lost 4; bases outside the gene matches: 10.

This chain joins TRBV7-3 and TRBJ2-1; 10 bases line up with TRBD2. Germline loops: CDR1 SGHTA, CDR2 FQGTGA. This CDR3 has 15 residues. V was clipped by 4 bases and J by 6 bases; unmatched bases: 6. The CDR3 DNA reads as TGTGCCAGCAGCTCGGCCGGGACTAGCGCCAATGAGCAGTTCTTC. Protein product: CASSSAGTSANEQFF. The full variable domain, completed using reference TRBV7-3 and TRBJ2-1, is GAGVSQTPSNKVTEKGKYVELRCDPISGHTALYWYRQSLGQGPEFLIYFQGTGAADDSGLPNDRFFAVRPEGSVSTLKIQRTERGDSAVYLCASSSAGTSANEQFFGPGTRLTVL.

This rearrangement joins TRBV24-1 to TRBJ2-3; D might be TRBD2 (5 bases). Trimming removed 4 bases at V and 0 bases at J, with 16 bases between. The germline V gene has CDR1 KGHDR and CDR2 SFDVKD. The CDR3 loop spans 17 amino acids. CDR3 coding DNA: TGTGCCACCAGTGACCCGAGACGGGAAAAGAGCACAGATACGCAGTATTTT. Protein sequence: CATSDPRREKSTDTQYF.

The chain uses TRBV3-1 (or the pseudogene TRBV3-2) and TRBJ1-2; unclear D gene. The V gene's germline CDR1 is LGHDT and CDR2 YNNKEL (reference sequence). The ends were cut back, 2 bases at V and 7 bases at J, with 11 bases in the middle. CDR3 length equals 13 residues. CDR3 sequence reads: CASSQLAGSGYTF. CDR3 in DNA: TGTGCCAGCAGCCAATTAGCTGGGAGTGGCTACACCTTC.

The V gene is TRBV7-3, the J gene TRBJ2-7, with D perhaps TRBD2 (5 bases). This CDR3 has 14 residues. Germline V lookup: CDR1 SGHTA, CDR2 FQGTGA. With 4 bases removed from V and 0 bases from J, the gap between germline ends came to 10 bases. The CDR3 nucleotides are TGTGCCAGCAGCTCGGCGGGCGACTCCTACGAGCAGTACTTC. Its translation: CASSSAGDSYEQYF.

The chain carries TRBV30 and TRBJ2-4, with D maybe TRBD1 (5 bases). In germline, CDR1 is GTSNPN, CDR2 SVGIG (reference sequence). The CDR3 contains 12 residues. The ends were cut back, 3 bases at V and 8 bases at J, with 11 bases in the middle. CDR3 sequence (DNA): TGTGCCTGGAGCACAGGCTTGGACATTCAGTACTTC. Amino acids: CAWSTGLDIQYF.

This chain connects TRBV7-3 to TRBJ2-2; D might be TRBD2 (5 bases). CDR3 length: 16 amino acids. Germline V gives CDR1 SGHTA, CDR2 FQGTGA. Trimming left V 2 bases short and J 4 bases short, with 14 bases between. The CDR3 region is CASSLSPLGGTGELFF. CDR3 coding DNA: TGTGCCAGCAGCTTATCCCCCCTAGGAGGCACCGGGGAGCTGTTTTTT.

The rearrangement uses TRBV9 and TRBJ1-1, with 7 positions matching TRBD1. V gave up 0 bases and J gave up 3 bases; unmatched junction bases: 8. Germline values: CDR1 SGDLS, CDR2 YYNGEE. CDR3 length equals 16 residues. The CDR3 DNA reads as TGTGCCAGCAGCGTAGTAACAGGGGCCTCGGACACTGAAGCTTTCTTT. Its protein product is CASSVVTGASDTEAFF.

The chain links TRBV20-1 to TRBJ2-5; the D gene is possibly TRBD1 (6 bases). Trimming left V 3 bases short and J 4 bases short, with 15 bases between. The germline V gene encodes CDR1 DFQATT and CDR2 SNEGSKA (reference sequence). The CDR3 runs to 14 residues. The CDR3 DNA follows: TGCAGTGCTAGTAGTACAGGGTTCATAGAGACCCAGTACTTC. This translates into CSASSTGFIETQYF.